The 17 T cell receptor beta chains presented below share a single source sample, sequenced in a study of blood T cell repertoires in COVID-19. TCRdb keeps only in-frame clones here, not all; method: immunoSEQ multiplex PCR. This sample carries roughly 64,000 clones, 80% to 90% of them seen once, and the ten largest clones take approximately 3%. The source material was peripheral blood. The receptor set was obtained from a man aged 50 or older with active COVID-19.

CDR3 amino acids: CASSYGGTGNTQYF. In DNA form, the CDR3 reads TGTGCCAGCAGTTACGGCGGGACAGGGAATACGCAGTATTTT. The genes are TRBV6-5 and TRBJ2-3, with 9 bases fitting TRBD1. Unmatched junction bases numbered 4, after V lost 2 bases and J lost 7 bases. The CDR3 consists of 14 residues. Germline CDR1 is MNHEY and CDR2 is SVGAGI.

V is TRBV6-1 and J is TRBJ1-3, with D unresolved. The CDR3 extends over 13 amino acids. The germline gives CDR1 MNHNS, CDR2 SASEGT. Trimming shortened V by 3 bases and J by 2 bases, and 5 bases separated the two germline ends. The CDR3 coding sequence is TGTGCCAGCAGTGATTCCACTGGAAACACCATATATTTT. Protein: CASSDSTGNTIYF.

The J gene is TRBJ1-2, the V gene TRBV11-3, with D unclear. This CDR3 contains 13 residues. Germline-derived CDR1 and CDR2 are SGHNT and YENEEA. V lost 5 bases, J lost 7 bases, and 14 bases lay in between. The CDR3 region is CASSDTRGSGYTF. CDR3 DNA sequence: TGTGCCAGCAGCGACACGCGAGGGAGTGGCTACACCTTC.

This sequence joins TRBV30 and TRBJ2-1; 12 positions agree with TRBD2. Germline V gene sequence: CDR1 GTSNPN, CDR2 SVGIG (reference sequence). Germline trimming cut 3 bases from V and 10 bases from J; bases unmatched to any gene: 7. CDR3 length: 14 residues. The CDR3 DNA follows: TGTGCCTGGAGCCCTGGACTAGCGGGACTAGAGCAGTTCTTC. Translating it yields CAWSPGLAGLEQFF.

V gene TRBV19 combines with J gene TRBJ1-2, with D perhaps TRBD1 (5 bases). The CDR3 loop spans 15 amino acids. V lost 7 bases and J lost 2, with 17 bases in between. Germline assignment: CDR1 LNHDA and CDR2 SQIVND (reference sequence). The CDR3 coding sequence is TGTGCCAGTATCAACTTATCCCCAGGGAACTATGGCTACACCTTC. Translated: CASINLSPGNYGYTF.

The gene calls are TRBV28 and TRBJ2-2; D call uncertain. V lost 2 bases and J lost 8, with 12 bases in between. Germline CDR1 MDHEN, CDR2 SYDVKM. This CDR3 comprises 14 residues. The CDR3 region has the DNA TGTGCCAGCAGTTTACCCGCGGATCGGGGGGAGCTGTTTTTT. Translating it yields CASSLPADRGELFF.

This chain links TRBV14 with TRBJ2-2; the D is unclear. The CDR3 totals 13 residues. Germline loops: CDR1 SGHDN, CDR2 FVKESK. V lost 4 bases and J lost 3, with 6 bases in between. The CDR3 is CASSPSDTGELFF. The DNA for the CDR3 is TGTGCCAGCAGCCCTAGTGACACCGGGGAGCTGTTTTTT.

In this sample, this clone turned up once. CDR3 sequence (DNA): TGTGCCAGCAGTTCCCCGGGGGATTACAATCAGCCCCAGCATTTT. It specifies CASSSPGDYNQPQHF. The V and J genes are TRBV28 and TRBJ1-5, with D maybe TRBD1 (5 bases). The CDR3 consists of 15 residues. Germline-derived CDR1 and CDR2 are MDHEN and SYDVKM. Trimming pared 4 bases from V and 3 bases from J, leaving 13 bases between.

This rearrangement joins TRBV18 to TRBJ1-5; D possibly corresponds to TRBD1 (5 bases). The germline V gene has CDR1 KGHSH and CDR2 LQKENI. V was cut by 2 bases and J by 6 bases, with 11 bases left in between. CDR3 length: 14 amino acids. CDR3 in DNA: TGTGCCAGCTCACCATCCCAGGGCAGTCAGCCCCAGCATTTT. Translating it yields CASSPSQGSQPQHF.

Only one count was recorded for this clone. This chain uses TRBV5-1 with TRBJ2-5; 8 positions agree with TRBD2. Germline CDR1 is SGHRS and CDR2 is YFSETQ. Unmatched junction bases numbered 7, after V lost 2 bases and J lost 1 base. CDR3 length: 16 residues. For the CDR3, the DNA is TGCGCCAGCAGCTTCGAAATAGCGGGGACCCAAGAGACCCAGTACTTC. Translated, it gives CASSFEIAGTQETQYF.

The V call is TRBV25-1, the J call TRBJ2-5, with 7 bases identical to TRBD1. The CDR3 runs to 17 residues. V shed 0 bases, J shed 5 bases, and the junction held 12 bases outside the gene matches. Germline loops: CDR1 MGHDK, CDR2 SYGVNS. In DNA, the CDR3 is TGTGCCAGCAGTGAATATAGGGCCCTACAGGGGTGGGAGACCCAGTACTTC. Its protein product is CASSEYRALQGWETQYF.

V gene TRBV24-1 combines with J gene TRBJ2-5, with TRBD2 matching 11 bases. CDR3 length: 20 amino acids. Unmatched junction bases numbered 17, after V lost 4 bases and J lost 2 bases. Germline V gene lookup returns CDR1 KGHDR and CDR2 SFDVKD. The CDR3 loop is CATSDSAGLAGVGAQETQYF. The CDR3 DNA is TGTGCCACCAGTGACTCAGCTGGACTAGCGGGTGTAGGTGCGCAAGAGACCCAGTACTTC.

This clone was observed a few times. This chain joins TRBV18 and TRBJ1-6; 7 bases fit TRBD1. Germline CDR1 KGHSH, CDR2 LQKENI. There are 16 residues in the CDR3. V trimming: 1 base; J trimming: 8 bases; junction bases outside the gene matches: 8. This CDR3 is CASSPLVRGSDSPLHF. The DNA for the CDR3 is TGTGCCAGCTCACCACTGGTCAGGGGGTCCGATTCACCCCTCCACTTT. The full variable domain, completed using reference TRBV18 and TRBJ1-6, is NAGVMQNPRHLVRRRGQEARLRCSPMKGHSHVYWYRQLPEEGLKFMVYLQKENIIDESGMPKERFSAEFPKEGPSILRIQQVVRGDSAAYFCASSPLVRGSDSPLHFGNGTRLTVT.

The rearrangement links TRBV7-3 to TRBJ2-5, with 7 bases fitting TRBD2. The germline gives CDR1 SGHTA, CDR2 FQGTGA. The junction had 15 bases not matched to a gene; V was cut back by 1 base and J by 4 bases. The CDR3 is 18 amino acids. Here the CDR3 DNA reads TGTGCCAGCAGCTTAAGAGGATATGAGTCCCCGGGGGGAGAGACCCAGTACTTC. Translation gives CASSLRGYESPGGETQYF.

This chain links TRBV6-4 with TRBJ1-2; D is perhaps TRBD1 (5 bases). The CDR3 runs 15 residues. The germline CDR1 and CDR2 sequences are MRHNA and SNTAGT. Trimming shortened V by 2 bases and J by 2 bases, and 12 bases separated the two germline ends. CDR3 nucleotides: TGTGCCAGCAGTGACCGCGGGGACCAAAACTATGGCTACACCTTC. Encoded protein: CASSDRGDQNYGYTF.

CDR3 in DNA: TGTGCCAGCAGTCCCACCTGGGACAGGGGGCTTCGCGAGCAGTACTTC. Encoded protein: CASSPTWDRGLREQYF. This rearrangement joins TRBV27 to TRBJ2-7; TRBD1 aligns across 12 bases. The CDR3 extends over 16 amino acids. The germline V gene has CDR1 MNHEY and CDR2 SMNVEV (reference sequence). Losses at the gene ends were 5 bases for V and 6 bases for J; bases not matched to a gene: 11.

The rearrangement uses TRBV28 and TRBJ2-3, with TRBD2 identical over 14 bases. Germline values: CDR1 MDHEN, CDR2 SYDVKM. CDR3 length: 18 residues. Trimming took 4 bases from V and 4 from J; bases not matched to a gene: 10. CDR3 protein: CASSSLYRLAGGPDTQYF. The CDR3 DNA follows: TGTGCCAGCAGTTCCCTTTATCGACTAGCGGGAGGGCCAGATACGCAGTATTTT.